The 28 T cell receptor beta chains given below trace back to one sample, sequenced in a study of T cell changes during pregnancy in multiple sclerosis. Some clones are missing from TCRdb's copy, which holds only in-frame ones; the method was immunoSEQ multiplex PCR. Among approximately 30,000 clones listed, roughly nine tenths were seen once. The starting material was CD4+ T cells from peripheral blood mononuclear cells, obtained in the first trimester of pregnancy. Receptors originate from a female donor in good health, enrolled as a control in a pregnancy study.

This clone was detected only once. For the CDR3, the DNA is TGTGCCAGCAGCTTAGATCCCACAGGCCTCACAGATACGCAGTATTTT. Translated: CASSLDPTGLTDTQYF. This chain connects TRBV11-2 to TRBJ2-3; TRBD1 might be the D (5 bases). CDR3 length: 16 amino acids. V was clipped by 0 bases and J by 2 bases, with 12 bases between them. Germline V gene lookup returns CDR1 SGHAT and CDR2 FQNNGV.

The gene calls are TRBV5-1 and TRBJ2-3, with 9 nucleotides matching TRBD1. CDR1 is SGHRS, CDR2 YFSETQ, per germline. Germline trimming cut 3 bases from V and 3 bases from J; bases unmatched to any gene: 5. The CDR3 contains 15 residues. CDR3 loop: CASSYRQGVTDTQYF. The CDR3 coding sequence is TGCGCCAGCAGCTACCGACAGGGGGTGACAGATACGCAGTATTTT.

V is TRBV19 and J is TRBJ1-5; D remains unclear. V lost 5 bases, J lost 3 bases, and 8 bases lay in between. The CDR3 consists of 13 residues. Per the germline V gene, CDR1 is LNHDA and CDR2 is SQIVND (reference sequence). The DNA for the CDR3 is TGTGCCAGTAGTCAACAGTTCAATCAGCCCCAGCATTTT. Protein sequence: CASSQQFNQPQHF.

The gene calls are TRBV2 and TRBJ2-7; TRBD2 is a possible D gene (6 bases). Germline CDR1 SNHLY, CDR2 FYNNEI. Trimming left V 4 bases short and J 7 bases short, with 14 bases between. This CDR3 is built from 13 residues. This chain's CDR3 is CASSADWGEEQYF. In nucleotides, the CDR3 is TGTGCCAGCAGTGCGGATTGGGGGGAGGAGCAGTACTTC.

J is TRBJ2-7 and V is TRBV6-1; TRBD1 might be the D (7 bases). Germline-derived CDR1 and CDR2 are MNHNS and SASEGT. With 4 bases removed from V and 7 bases from J, the gap between germline ends came to 23 bases. The CDR3 spans 16 residues. CDR3 nucleotide sequence: TGTGCCAGCAGTGTATCAGGGGGACTCGGACTACGAGAGCAGTACTTC. Protein product: CASSVSGGLGLREQYF.

The chain uses TRBV21-1 and TRBJ2-7; the table's D call, TRBD1, was not checked against the DNA. TRBV21-1 is a recognized pseudogene. This CDR3 contains 16 residues. Written as DNA, the CDR3 is TGTGCCAGCAGCAAAGGGGACAGTCCGAGCTCCTACGAGCAGTACTTC. It translates to CASSKGDSPSSYEQYF.

The chain couples TRBV6-6 to TRBJ1-1; D remains ambiguous. CDR1 and CDR2 from the germline V gene are MNHNY and SVGAGI (reference sequence). The V end was cut by 8 bases, the J end by 0 bases, with 13 bases between. The CDR3 length is 14 residues. Here the CDR3 reads CASSPGWVNTEAFF. Written as DNA, the CDR3 is TGTGCCAGCTCCCCCGGGTGGGTGAACACTGAAGCTTTCTTT.

The chain uses TRBV6-6 and TRBJ2-7, with D possibly being TRBD2 (5 bases). The V gene's germline CDR1 is MNHNY and CDR2 SVGAGI (reference sequence). This CDR3 spans 14 amino acids. V lost 2 bases to trimming and J lost 0 bases, with 8 bases between them. The CDR3: CASSYGSLSYEQYF. The CDR3 coding sequence is TGTGCCAGCAGTTACGGGAGCCTCTCCTACGAGCAGTACTTC.

The chain carries TRBV7-2 and TRBJ1-2; D possibly corresponds to TRBD1 (6 bases). CDR1 is SGHTA, CDR2 FQGNSA, per germline. Trimming stripped 5 bases from V and 8 bases from J, with 27 bases between. The CDR3 sequence is 17 residues long. CDR3 nucleotides: TGTGCCAGCAGCCCCAGAGGGGGGGGGCTTGTATATTCGGGCTACACCTTC. Amino acids: CASSPRGGGLVYSGYTF.

The V call is TRBV9, the J call TRBJ2-3; 8 bases align to TRBD2. This CDR3 contains 15 residues. With V trimmed by 3 bases and J by 4 bases, 7 bases remained unmatched. CDR1 SGDLS and CDR2 YYNGEE come from the germline V gene. As DNA, the CDR3 is TGTGCCAGCAGCGACCGGGGGGGCCTGGCAGATACGCAGTATTTT. Translation gives CASSDRGGLADTQYF.

The chain has TRBV7-8 and TRBJ2-6; possible D gene TRBD1, 5 bases. This CDR3 has 16 residues. The germline gives CDR1 SGHVS, CDR2 FQNEAQ. V lost 5 bases and J 2 bases, leaving 13 bases between the germline ends. For the CDR3, the DNA is TGTGCCAGCAGCCTCAGGACATTTACTGGGGCCAACGTCCTGACTTTC. Residues: CASSLRTFTGANVLTF.

The chain employs TRBV28 and TRBJ1-4, with 7 bases aligning to TRBD1. J lost 8 bases, V lost 5 bases, and 8 bases had no gene match. The CDR3 is 14 amino acids. Germline V CDR1 and CDR2: MDHEN, SYDVKM. DNA of the CDR3: TGTGCCAGCAGTGTAACAGGGGTGAGGGAAAAACTGTTTTTT. It is translated as CASSVTGVREKLFF.

The chain joins TRBV28 to TRBJ2-7; 8 nucleotides agree with TRBD1. This CDR3 region has 16 residues. V lost 2 bases to trimming and J lost 4 bases; unmatched junction nucleotides: 10. Germline CDR1 reads MDHEN; CDR2 reads SYDVKM. DNA of the CDR3: TGTGCCAGCAGTTTAGGCAGTCGGCAGGGGGCTTACGAGCAGTACTTC. Amino acid sequence: CASSLGSRQGAYEQYF.

CDR3 DNA: TGTGCCAGCAGTTCAGGGGGCGCGAGCACAGATACGCAGTATTTT. It is translated as CASSSGGASTDTQYF. The chain is built from TRBV28 and TRBJ2-3, with 8 bases fitting TRBD1. The CDR3 has 15 residues. Germline V lookup: CDR1 MDHEN, CDR2 SYDVKM. Trimming cost V 4 bases and J 0 bases; bases outside gene matches: 3. Using reference TRBV28 and TRBJ2-3 for the parts outside the CDR3, the full variable domain is DVKVTQSSRYLVKRTGEKVFLECVQDMDHENMFWYRQDPGLGLRLIYFSYDVKMKEKGDIPEGYSVSREKKERFSLILESASTNQTSMYLCASSSGGASTDTQYFGPGTRLTVL.

This clone was picked up one time. The chain has TRBV4-2 and TRBJ2-3, with 9 bases that match TRBD2. The junction had 6 bases not matched to a gene; V was cut back by 1 base and J by 4 bases. Germline-derived CDR1 and CDR2 are LGHNA and YNFKEQ. This CDR3 comprises 16 residues. In DNA, the CDR3 is TGTGCCAGCAGCCAAGTCCAGGCGGGAGGGGCAGATACGCAGTATTTT. Translated, it gives CASSQVQAGGADTQYF.

J is TRBJ2-2 and V is TRBV30, with 7 bases identical to TRBD1. The CDR3 consists of 14 residues. The germline CDR1 and CDR2 sequences are GTSNPN and SVGIG (reference sequence). V lost 1 base and J lost 1; bases outside the gene matches: 0. Written as DNA, the CDR3 is TGTGCCTGGAGTGGACAGGGGAACACCGGGGAGCTGTTTTTT. Translation: CAWSGQGNTGELFF.

The V gene is TRBV6-1, the J gene TRBJ2-7, with D possibly matching TRBD2 (6 bases). V was clipped by 0 bases and J by 6 bases, with 9 bases between them. The germline V gene encodes CDR1 MNHNS and CDR2 SASEGT. The CDR3 has 13 residues. Here the CDR3 DNA reads TGTGCCAGCAGTGAAGCCCCCGGGGGCGAGCAGTACTTC. It codes for CASSEAPGGEQYF.

V usage is TRBV5-1 and J usage is TRBJ1-2; 11 nucleotides agree with TRBD1. Germline V lookup: CDR1 SGHRS, CDR2 YFSETQ. V lost 5 bases, J lost 7 bases, and 7 bases stayed unmatched. This CDR3 comprises 14 residues. For the CDR3, the DNA is TGCGCCAGCAGATCTGGGACAGGGGGGGCTGGCTACACCTTC. Translating gives CASRSGTGGAGYTF.

This clone has just a few counts. J is TRBJ1-6 and V is TRBV28; possible D gene TRBD1, 5 bases. V was cut by 5 bases and J by 13 bases, with 24 bases left in between. Germline V gene sequence: CDR1 MDHEN, CDR2 SYDVKM. The CDR3 is 16 residues long. The CDR3 loop is CASSPQSGLRSKPLHF. The CDR3 coding sequence is TGTGCCAGCAGTCCGCAATCAGGGTTGAGGAGCAAGCCCCTCCACTTT.

This chain joins TRBV5-1 and TRBJ2-1, with 10 bases matching TRBD2. Germline V gene sequence: CDR1 SGHRS, CDR2 YFSETQ. The V segment lost 4 bases and the J segment 6 bases; nucleotides outside the gene matches: 13. This CDR3 spans 17 amino acids. DNA of the CDR3: TGCGCCAGCAGCACTAGCGGGACCACAATACCCATCAATGAGCAGTTCTTC. Protein: CASSTSGTTIPINEQFF.

The chain employs TRBV19 and TRBJ1-1; weak D call: TRBD1 (6 bases). Looked up from germline, CDR1 is LNHDA and CDR2 is SQIVND (reference sequence). This CDR3 is 13 amino acids long. The V end was cut by 5 bases, the J end by 4 bases, with 11 bases between. CDR3 nucleotides: TGTGCCAGTAGTCAGGGGTGGGCCACTGAAGCTTTCTTT. It specifies CASSQGWATEAFF.

The genes are TRBV4-3 and TRBJ1-3; D gene ambiguous. CDR3 length: 13 amino acids. Trimming cost V 3 bases and J 0 bases, with 3 bases left between them. CDR1 LGHNA and CDR2 YSLEER come from the germline V gene. The CDR3 spells CASSHRSGNTIYF. The CDR3 coding sequence is TGCGCCAGCAGCCACCGCTCTGGAAACACCATATATTTT.

The gene calls are TRBV5-1 and TRBJ2-7, with D maybe TRBD1 (6 bases). The CDR3 covers 16 residues. Germline-derived CDR1 and CDR2 are SGHRS and YFSETQ. V was clipped by 3 bases and J by 3 bases, with 19 bases between them. CDR3 in DNA: TGCGCCAGCAGCTCCTCCGGGACACGGACATACTACGAGCAGTACTTC. Translation gives CASSSSGTRTYYEQYF.

This clone came up once. The V and J genes are TRBV10-3 and TRBJ1-3; 7 bases agree with TRBD1. This CDR3 has 15 amino acids. Per the germline V gene, CDR1 is ENHRY and CDR2 is SYGVKD. The trim removed 6 bases at V and 0 bases at J, leaving 5 bases unmatched. DNA of the CDR3: TGTGCCATCAGCCTACAGGGGCACTCTGGAAACACCATATATTTT. Protein: CAISLQGHSGNTIYF.

The CDR3: CASSKQGSTEAFF. In DNA, the CDR3 is TGTGCCAGCAGCAAACAGGGGAGCACTGAAGCTTTCTTT. The chain carries TRBV21-1 and TRBJ1-1; the table calls TRBD1, which could not be checked here. TRBV21-1 is a recognized pseudogene. The CDR3 spans 13 residues.

The chain has TRBV13 and TRBJ2-7; TRBD1 might be the D (6 bases). Germline values: CDR1 PRHDT, CDR2 FYEKMQ (reference sequence). The CDR3 contains 15 residues. With 4 bases removed from V and 2 bases from J, the gap between germline ends came to 15 bases. Here the CDR3 DNA reads TGTGCCAGCAGCTCGTACGGGACATCCACCTACGAGCAGTACTTC. Translating it yields CASSSYGTSTYEQYF.

This chain connects TRBV28 to TRBJ2-5; 9 positions match TRBD1. The J segment lost 5 bases and the V segment lost 10 bases, leaving 20 bases of the junction unmatched. Germline V CDR1 and CDR2: MDHEN, SYDVKM. This CDR3 has 17 amino acids. CDR3 DNA sequence: TGTGCCAACCCCGGCTGTGTCCAACAGGGGGCGTCCGAGACCCAGTACTTC. It is translated as CANPGCVQQGASETQYF.

The rearrangement joins TRBV13 to TRBJ2-3; TRBD1 matches 8 bases. V lost 5 bases, J lost 2 bases, and 9 bases stayed unmatched. The V gene's germline CDR1 is PRHDT and CDR2 FYEKMQ (reference sequence). The CDR3 sequence is 16 residues long. The CDR3 reads CASSEGRGQVTDTQYF. The CDR3 nucleotides are TGTGCCAGCAGCGAAGGCAGGGGGCAGGTCACAGATACGCAGTATTTT.